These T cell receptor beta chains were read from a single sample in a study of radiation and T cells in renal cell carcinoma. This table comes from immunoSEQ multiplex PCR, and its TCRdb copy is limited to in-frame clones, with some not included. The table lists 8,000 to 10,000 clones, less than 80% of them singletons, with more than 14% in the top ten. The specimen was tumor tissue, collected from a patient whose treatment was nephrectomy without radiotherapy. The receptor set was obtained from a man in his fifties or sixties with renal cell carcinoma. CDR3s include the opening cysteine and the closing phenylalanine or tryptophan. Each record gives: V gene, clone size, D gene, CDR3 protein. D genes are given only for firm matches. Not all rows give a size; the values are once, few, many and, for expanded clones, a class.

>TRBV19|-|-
CASSIKMDTGELFF
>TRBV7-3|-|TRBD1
CASSERQGRSTDTQYF
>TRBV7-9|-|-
CASSLALTADNEQFF
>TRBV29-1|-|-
CSAGEGTQYF
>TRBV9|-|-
CASSAPNLDNEQFF
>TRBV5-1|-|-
CASSAGLRTNTGELFF
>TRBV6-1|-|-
CASRSGASYEQYF
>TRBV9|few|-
CASGSGPRADTQYF
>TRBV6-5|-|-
CASSYSENYGYTF
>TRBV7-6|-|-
CASSLGPGSTEAFF
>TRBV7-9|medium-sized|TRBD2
CASSSRTSGVYNEQFF
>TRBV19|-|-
CASTKAANEKLFF
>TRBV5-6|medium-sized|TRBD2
CASSLPSGSSYEQYF
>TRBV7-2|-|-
CASRRANEKLFF
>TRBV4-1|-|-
CASSQDKGRPYEQYF
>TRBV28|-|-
CASSLGPGVSNEKLFF
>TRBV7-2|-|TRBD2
CASSSTSGLNNEQFF
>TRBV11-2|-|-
CASSLMMGSETEAFF
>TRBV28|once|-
CASSLLALGETQYF
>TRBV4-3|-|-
CASSQVAGIYTDTQYF
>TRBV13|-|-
CASSLAGFHEQYF
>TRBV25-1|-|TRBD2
CASGTSSGADTQYF
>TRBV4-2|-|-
CASRDGRGTDSGYTF
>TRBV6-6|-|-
CASSTSAGRQPQHF
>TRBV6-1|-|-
CASSEGWTSAYEQYF
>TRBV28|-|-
CASSSPLALEAFF
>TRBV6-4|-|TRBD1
CASSANHRGLYGYTF
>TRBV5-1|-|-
CASSLFDGREQYF
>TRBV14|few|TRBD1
CASSLGTGIRSPLHF
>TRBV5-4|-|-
CAWGLNTEAFF
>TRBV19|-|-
CASSMSGSEQYF
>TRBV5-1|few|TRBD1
CASSHWDRVDTEAFF
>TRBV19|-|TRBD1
CASSDRGSGANVLTF
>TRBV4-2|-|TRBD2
CASSQEPSGAVPPGELFF
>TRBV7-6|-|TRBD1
CASSLLTGDAYDEQFF
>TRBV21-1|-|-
CASSKGSGGAYEQYF
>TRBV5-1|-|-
CASSSEGVGHGTDTQYF